This T cell receptor beta chain was recovered during a study of CD8 T cells in Susac syndrome. Overall study results and limits: Only a relatively small number of individuals were included in the TCR sequencing and HLA analysis.

Negative isolation was used for CD8+ and CD4+ T cells, and FACS enrichment was applied to TEMRA cells. The CDR3 has 14 residues. CDR1 and CDR2 from the germline V gene are MRHNA and SNTAGT. The V end was cut by 6 bases, the J end by 9 bases, with 21 bases between. With random hexamers, roughly 0.5 to 1 ug RNA was reverse transcribed. With immunoSEQ multiplex PCR, TCR beta CDR3 was amplified across 54 Vbeta and 13 Jbeta. Via MiXCR, TCRdb re-called the immunoSEQ multiplex PCR reads, giving one row per CDR3 protein. Among 120,000 or so distinct CDR3 sequences listed, 94% were seen once. Turning to this clonotype: Antigen: not known.

The TCR comes from a human donor with multiple sclerosis. Sequencing used CD4+ T cells from PBMCs. The J gene is TRBJ2-7, the V gene TRBV6-4; no reliable D call. The CDR3 DNA reads as TGTGCCAGCAGAGCCGGGCCCTCCCCAGCCGGGCAGTACTTC. Translated, it gives CASRAGPSPAGQYF.